The entry below gives a single TCR beta chain sequence along with its context. The antigen is undetermined. From RNA transcripts, TCR beta CDR3 regions were amplified. In the first-round RT-PCR of the TCR CDR3, the HTBI primer set was used. TCRdb re-analysed the multiplex PCR reads in MiXCR, keeping a single row per CDR3 protein. The sample shows about 540,000 distinct CDR3 sequences, 46% of them seen only once. The entry originates in a study of T cells in Graves' hyperthyroidism and ophthalmopathy. Study outcomes and limitations: Blood also carried most thyroid clonotypes expanded above 0.001. Stable hyperthyroidism was separated from ophthalmopathy by a model based on 13 V-J features.

Patients aged 18 to 65 had newly diagnosed hyperthyroidism of under 2 months' duration. The diagnoses drew upon clinical symptoms, serum thyroxine and TRAb, thyroid ultrasound and orbital computed tomography. Sequenced input: peripheral blood or thyroid tissue (not recorded which). The receptor was isolated from a woman between 18 and 29 years old with Graves' hyperthyroidism.

The CDR3 DNA is TGTGCCATCAGTGGACAGGGCCTGGGGACTGAAGCTTTCTTT. The encoded protein is CAISGQGLGTEAFF. The gene calls are TRBV10-3 and TRBJ1-1; 7 nucleotides align to TRBD1. CDR3 length: 14 amino acids. J was trimmed by 5 bases and V by 4 bases; bases with no gene match: 7. Germline V gene lookup returns CDR1 ENHRY and CDR2 SYGVKD.